Sequencing of this TCR beta chain was carried out in a study of T cell repertoires in cytomegalovirus infection (dated by TCRdb to the late 2010s). Turning to the overall study: Donor HLA type was relevant to the analysis, because carriage of CMV infection together with the matching HLA type was indicated by public TCR beta signatures.

What the study reported, not specific to this receptor: The ex vivo response was dominated by HLA-C-restricted CMV-specific TCR beta clonotypes, which also provided the single most frequent clonotype in two of eight donors. In both this cohort and an independent roughly 350-donor cohort, the cumulative frequency of public TCR beta family members distinguished carriers of CMV infection plus the relevant HLA type.

TCRdb shows the sequencer as Illumina HiSeq 1500. TCRdb passed the public sequencing reads through fastp at Q25 and MiXCR, retaining productive beta sequences. When rows share a CDR3 protein, they turn into one entry using the most common DNA and genes. The sample table holds 160,000 or so distinct CDR3 sequences, of which 17% were seen once. Clones ranked in the top ten supply around a sixth of the sample. This clonotype was observed a few times. Its antigen specificity is not known. Within one base of it there is no much larger clone, and no base qualities were kept. This sequence was found in a human donor in good health (CMV status not recorded). Some clones in this sample may be carry-over from other donors' samples. Source material: CD8+ T cells from PBMCs.

The CDR3 amino acid sequence is: CASSAGLAGSYEQYF. At the DNA level, the sequence is TGTGCCAGCAGTGCAGGACTAGCGGGTTCTTACGAGCAGTACTTC. Rearrangement joined TRBV28 to TRBJ2-7; TRBD2 fits 11 bases in the junction. V and J are trimmed by 5 bases and 4 bases, and the gene matches miss 7 bases of the junction. Looking up the germline V gene yields CDR1 MDHEN and CDR2 SYDVKM. The CDR3 goes from the cysteine to the phenylalanine over 15 residues. The DNA shown is the 45-base CDR3, in frame from base 1.